Listed below are T cell receptor beta chains from one sample, sequenced in a study of human T cells and chemical hapten exposure. TCRdb re-called the RACE reads with MiXCR, one entry per CDR3 protein. The table includes 130,000 or so distinct CDR3 sequences, around 8.3% detected once. The sequencing input was whole blood. Receptor source: a male donor in good health. Some clones in this sample may be carry-over from other donors' samples. Each CDR3 is given with its conserved first and last residue. The D gene is left open where the match is weak. Clone size, where shown, is once, few, many, or a class for clones that have expanded.

J,size,V,D,DNA,CDR3
TRBJ2-1,few,TRBV13,NA,TGTGCCAGCAGCTTGGGGCGGGGGCCCACAGATGAGCAGTTCTTC,CASSLGRGPTDEQFF
TRBJ2-1,NA,TRBV6-4,TRBD2,TGTGCCAGCAGTGACTCAGAGACTAGCGGGGGGGCCTCGCTGTTCTTC,CASSDSETSGGASLFF
TRBJ2-2,NA,TRBV19,TRBD1,TGTGCCAGTAGTAGGGACAGGAATACCGGGGAGCTGTTTTTT,CASSRDRNTGELFF
TRBJ2-5,few,TRBV5-1,NA,TGCGCCAGCAGCCGAGGGGACCAAGAGACCCAGTACTTC,CASSRGDQETQYF
TRBJ2-7,NA,TRBV5-1,NA,TGCGCCAGCAGCCTTACCGGACTCCCAGAGTACGAGCAGTACTTC,CASSLTGLPEYEQYF
TRBJ1-6,NA,TRBV27,NA,TGTGCCAGCAGTATCACCACGGCAGTCAATAATTCACCCCTCCACTTT,CASSITTAVNNSPLHF
TRBJ1-2,many,TRBV7-2,TRBD1,TGTGCCAGCAGCTACCAGGGGGCCGCTAACTATGGCTACACCTTC,CASSYQGAANYGYTF
TRBJ2-5,few,TRBV20-1,TRBD2,TGCAGTGCTCCCCGACTAGCGGGAGAGACCCAGTACTTC,CSAPRLAGETQYF
TRBJ1-6,many,TRBV27,TRBD1,TGTGCCAGCAGTTTAGGGACAGGGTGGTCACCCCTCCACTTT,CASSLGTGWSPLHF
TRBJ1-1,many,TRBV29-1,NA,TGCAGCGTATATCAGGGAGGCACTGAAGCTTTCTTT,CSVYQGGTEAFF
TRBJ2-2,NA,TRBV27,NA,TGTGCCAGCAGTTTAACGGCCAACACCGGGGAGCTGTTTTTT,CASSLTANTGELFF
TRBJ2-7,NA,TRBV27,NA,TGTGCCAGCAGTCTTGGGGAGCGGCGGGAGCAGTACTTC,CASSLGERREQYF
TRBJ2-3,many,TRBV27,NA,TGTGCCAGCAGTTTACCCCCCGCGGCGGGAAGTCGCGCAGATACGCAGTATTTT,CASSLPPAAGSRADTQYF
TRBJ2-7,NA,TRBV7-9,TRBD2,TGTGCCAGCAGCTCGACTAGCGGGAGTCCGTACGAGCAGTACTTC,CASSSTSGSPYEQYF
TRBJ2-5,NA,TRBV20-1,NA,TGCAGTGCTAGAGATTCCCGGGGACCCCAAGAGACCCAGTACTTC,CSARDSRGPQETQYF
TRBJ2-7,few,TRBV5-4,NA,TGTGCCAGCAGCTACGACGGGCCTTACGAGCAGTACTTC,CASSYDGPYEQYF
TRBJ2-7,few,TRBV27,TRBD1,TGTGCCAGCAGTGCCATCGGGACAGACAACTCCTACGAGCAGTACTTC,CASSAIGTDNSYEQYF
TRBJ1-2,few,TRBV10-3,NA,TGTGCCATCAGAGGGAGCGGCTACACCTTC,CAIRGSGYTF
TRBJ2-7,many,TRBV3-1,NA,TGTGCCAGCAGCCAAAACCGGGACGCCCTGCCCTACGAGCAGTACTTC,CASSQNRDALPYEQYF
TRBJ2-1,NA,TRBV10-3,NA,TGTGCCATCAGTGACCCCAGGGGACGAAGCAATGAGCAGTTCTTC,CAISDPRGRSNEQFF
TRBJ2-2,few,TRBV7-6,TRBD2,TGTGCCAGCATCCTCGGACTAGCGGGGCCCACCGGGGAGCTGTTTTTT,CASILGLAGPTGELFF
TRBJ2-2,many,TRBV10-2,NA,TGCGCCAGCAGTGAGTCGGGACACCTGAACACCGGGGAGCTGTTTTTT,CASSESGHLNTGELFF
TRBJ2-1,few,TRBV7-2,NA,TGTGCCAGCAGCCTGGACCGGCACAATGAGCAGTTCTTC,CASSLDRHNEQFF
TRBJ2-7,many,TRBV6-5,NA,TGTGCCAGCAGTCCTCACCGGTCAGCGAGCTACGAGCAGTACTTC,CASSPHRSASYEQYF
TRBJ1-1,many,TRBV14,TRBD1,TGTGCCAGCAGCCAAGGAAGGACAGGGGGCACTGAAGCTTTCTTT,CASSQGRTGGTEAFF
TRBJ1-4,few,TRBV7-9,NA,TGTGCCAGCAGCCCTAGCTCAGGGGCTAATGAAAAACTGTTTTTT,CASSPSSGANEKLFF
TRBJ1-1,few,TRBV9,NA,TGTGCCAGCAGTGAGGACCGTAGAAACACTGAAGCTTTCTTT,CASSEDRRNTEAFF
TRBJ2-7,NA,TRBV10-3,TRBD2,TGTGCCATCAGTGCATCTTGGACTAGCGGGGACGAGCAGTACTTC,CAISASWTSGDEQYF
TRBJ2-7,NA,TRBV6-5,NA,TGTGCCAGCAGTACCAGGGGGGACTCCTACGAGCAGTACTTC,CASSTRGDSYEQYF
TRBJ1-1,NA,TRBV30,NA,TGTGCCTGGAGTCGTGGACAGCAAGTTAACACTGAAGCTTTCTTT,CAWSRGQQVNTEAFF
TRBJ2-1,few,TRBV7-2,NA,TGTGCCAGCAGCTTAGACGGAGGGAACCCCTACAATGAGCAGTTCTTC,CASSLDGGNPYNEQFF
TRBJ2-1,few,TRBV11-2,NA,TGTGCCAGCAGCTTAGATCGTGGGGCTGGAGAGCAGTTCTTC,CASSLDRGAGEQFF
TRBJ1-5,few,TRBV6-5,TRBD1,TGTGCCAGCAGTAACCACAGGGGGGGGAATCAGCCCCAGCATTTT,CASSNHRGGNQPQHF
TRBJ1-6,few,TRBV20-1,NA,TGCAGTGCTAGTGATCCCTCAGGAGCACAGATTCCCGAGATCTATGCACCCCTCCACTTT,CSASDPSGAQIPEIYAPLHF
TRBJ2-7,NA,TRBV5-1,NA,TGCGCCAGCAGCTTGGCGCTAGCCGACTACGAGCAGTACTTC,CASSLALADYEQYF
TRBJ1-3,few,TRBV5-6,NA,TGTGCCAGCAGCCGAAACACCAACTCTGGAAACACCATATATTTT,CASSRNTNSGNTIYF
TRBJ1-2,many,TRBV29-1,NA,TGCAGCGTCGCTGACAGCCTATTCTATGGCTACACCTTC,CSVADSLFYGYTF
TRBJ1-2,few,TRBV29-1,NA,TGCAGCGTTGGGGCAGACTATGGCTACACCTTC,CSVGADYGYTF
TRBJ2-7,few,TRBV20-1,NA,TGCAGTGCTACGGGGGAAACCTCCTACGAGCAGTACTTC,CSATGETSYEQYF